Presented here are 15 T cell receptor beta chains from one specimen sequenced in a study of cytomegalovirus exposure and HLA in healthy donors. PCR employed 60 Vbeta and 13 Jbeta primers. Sequencing was performed with immunoSEQ multiplex PCR; in TCRdb, only in-frame clones are kept and a portion is missing. The sample has about 96,000 clones, 70% to 85% seen once; the top ten hold 2.5% to 3.5%. Sample: PBMCs. The receptors derive from a man aged 25-45 years in good health and CMV-seronegative.

V usage is TRBV6-1 and J usage is TRBJ1-1, with TRBD1 as a possible D gene (6 bases). Germline CDR1 reads MNHNS; CDR2 reads SASEGT. The ends were cut back, 6 bases at V and 1 base at J, with 12 bases in the middle. The CDR3 sequence is 14 residues long. Here the CDR3 DNA reads TGTGCCAGCAGAGCCACAGGGACGAACACTGAAGCTTTCTTT. This sequence encodes CASRATGTNTEAFF.

The chain employs TRBV19 and TRBJ1-5; 7 bases are a match to TRBD1. V gave up 3 bases and J gave up 4 bases; unmatched junction bases: 3. The CDR3 loop spans 14 amino acids. Germline V gives CDR1 LNHDA, CDR2 SQIVND (reference sequence). CDR3 in DNA: TGTGCCAGTAGTATGGGACAGAAAAATCAGCCCCAGCATTTT. Amino acids: CASSMGQKNQPQHF. The full variable domain, rest sourced from reference TRBV19 and TRBJ1-5, is DGGITQSPKYLFRKEGQNVTLSCEQNLNHDAMYWYRQDPGQGLRLIYYSQIVNDFQKGDIAEGYSVSREKKESFPLTVTSAQKNPTAFYLCASSMGQKNQPQHFGDGTRLSIL.

This clone was recorded only once. The chain has TRBV11-2 and TRBJ1-1; D is undetermined. Germline V gene lookup returns CDR1 SGHAT and CDR2 FQNNGV. V was trimmed by 3 bases and J by 0 bases, leaving 5 bases between them. The CDR3 length is 13 residues. In DNA form, the CDR3 reads TGTGCCAGCAGCTTTATTATGAACACTGAAGCTTTCTTT. Its protein product is CASSFIMNTEAFF.

V and J are TRBV7-3 and TRBJ2-2, with D possibly TRBD2 on 5 matching bases. Trimming cost V 6 bases and J 1 base, with 12 bases left between them. Germline CDR1 is SGHTA and CDR2 is FQGTGA. CDR3 size: 15 residues. The CDR3 is CASSRTGVNTGELFF. The CDR3 nucleotides read TGTGCCAGCAGTCGGACCGGGGTGAACACCGGGGAGCTGTTTTTT.

The chain is built from TRBV4-3 and TRBJ2-1; 7 positions agree with TRBD1. The CDR3 runs to 17 residues. Per germline, CDR1 LGHNA and CDR2 YSLEER. Germline trimming cut 0 bases from V and 4 bases from J; bases unmatched to any gene: 9. CDR3: CASSQETSGTAYNEQFF. In nucleotides, the CDR3 is TGCGCCAGCAGCCAAGAGACGTCCGGGACAGCTTACAATGAGCAGTTCTTC.

With respect to this clone: At the DNA level, this CDR3 is encoded by other sequences in the same sample as well. V and J are TRBV6-1 and TRBJ1-6; no clear D gene. Germline values: CDR1 MNHNS, CDR2 SASEGT. Trimming left V 3 bases short and J 0 bases short, with 9 bases between. The CDR3 contains 16 residues. The CDR3 is CASSEDGGSYNSPLHF. For the CDR3, the DNA is TGTGCCAGCAGTGAGGATGGAGGCTCCTATAATTCACCCCTCCACTTT.

This chain connects TRBV6-6 to TRBJ2-2; D is possibly TRBD2 (5 bases). Germline lookup yields CDR1 MNHNY and CDR2 SVGAGI (reference sequence). The CDR3 runs 14 residues. Trimming removed 4 bases from V and 6 bases from J, with 12 bases in between. The CDR3, as DNA: TGTGCCAGCAGTTCCCCGAGGGAAGCCGGGGAGCTGTTTTTT. Translated: CASSSPREAGELFF.

There are a few counts of this clone. The rearrangement joins TRBV28 to TRBJ1-5; the D gene is possibly TRBD1 (6 bases). Germline CDR1 MDHEN, CDR2 SYDVKM. Trimming left V 3 bases short and J 4 bases short, with 10 bases between. The length of the CDR3 is 14 residues. The CDR3 is CASSFRGANQPQHF. CDR3 bases: TGTGCCAGCAGTTTTCGGGGGGCGAATCAGCCCCAGCATTTT. The variable domain in full, completed from reference TRBV28 and TRBJ1-5, reads DVKVTQSSRYLVKRTGEKVFLECVQDMDHENMFWYRQDPGLGLRLIYFSYDVKMKEKGDIPEGYSVSREKKERFSLILESASTNQTSMYLCASSFRGANQPQHFGDGTRLSIL.

The V gene is TRBV9, the J gene TRBJ1-6; D gene ambiguous. V dropped 3 bases and J dropped 0 bases, with 4 bases sitting between them. The CDR3 has 14 amino acids. CDR1 is SGDLS and CDR2 is YYNGEE in the germline V gene. CDR3 in DNA: TGTGCCAGCAGCGAGAGCTCCTATAATTCACCCCTCCACTTT. Its translation: CASSESSYNSPLHF.

In its sample, this clone was seen once. The rearrangement joins TRBV20-1 to TRBJ2-5; D ambiguous. Germline loops: CDR1 DFQATT, CDR2 SNEGSKA (reference sequence). Trimming stripped 6 bases from V and 1 base from J, with 6 bases between. CDR3 length equals 11 residues. CDR3 sequence reads: CSAHSQETQYF. The CDR3 DNA reads TGCAGTGCCCACAGCCAAGAGACCCAGTACTTC.

The chain recombines TRBV14 with TRBJ2-7; the D gene is possibly TRBD1 (5 bases). The germline V gene has CDR1 SGHDN and CDR2 FVKESK. Deletions cut 4 bases from V and 6 bases from J, with 22 bases between. This CDR3 spans 16 amino acids. The CDR3 DNA reads TGTGCCAGCAGCCCCGTGAGAATCTTAGGGGTACGCGAGCAGTACTTC. Translation: CASSPVRILGVREQYF.

The V gene is TRBV7-9, the J gene TRBJ2-3, with 10 bases aligning to TRBD1. Germline CDR1 is SEHNR and CDR2 is FQNEAQ (reference sequence). The CDR3 runs to 17 residues. With V trimmed by 5 bases and J by 10 bases, 18 bases remained unmatched. CDR3 DNA sequence: TGTGCCAGCAGCCGGTCCCAATCCGGGACAGGGGCTACTTCGCAGTATTTT. Translation gives CASSRSQSGTGATSQYF.

V gene TRBV19 combines with J gene TRBJ1-2, with D tentatively TRBD1 (6 bases). The CDR3 is made up of 14 amino acids. Trimming cost V 0 bases and J 9 bases, with 14 bases left between them. Germline-derived CDR1 and CDR2 are LNHDA and SQIVND (reference sequence). The CDR3 sequence is CASSIDGTSPRYTF. CDR3 nucleotide sequence: TGTGCCAGTAGTATAGATGGGACATCGCCCCGCTACACCTTC.

The chain uses TRBV7-9 and TRBJ1-2; unclear D gene. The CDR3 has 14 amino acids. With 5 bases removed from V and 0 bases from J, the gap between germline ends came to 10 bases. In germline, CDR1 is SEHNR, CDR2 FQNEAQ (reference sequence). The CDR3 DNA sequence: TGTGCCAGCAGCCCTCTTACTCCTAACTATGGCTACACCTTC. This translates into CASSPLTPNYGYTF.

The J gene is TRBJ1-1, the V gene TRBV6-4; TRBD1 is a possible D gene (6 bases). V was trimmed by 6 bases and J by 2 bases, leaving 13 bases between them. CDR3 size: 14 residues. CDR1 is MRHNA, CDR2 SNTAGT, per germline. The DNA of the CDR3 is TGTGCCAGCAGGGCAGGGGCCGTAAACACTGAAGCTTTCTTT. It encodes CASRAGAVNTEAFF.